Listed below are T cell receptor beta chains from one sample, sequenced in a study of identifying expanded T cells in peripheral blood. TCRdb keeps only in-frame clones here, not all; method: immunoSEQ multiplex PCR. The data hold approximately 110,000 clones, with 75% to 90% observed a single time. The sample was blood. All receptors derive from a person between 18 and 75 years old in good health. The CDR3 runs from the conserved cysteine through the conserved F or W. A D gene is named only where the DNA matches it firmly. Part of the rows lack a size; the others show once, few, many or a class for expanded clones.

TRBD1	16	TRBJ2-3	.	TRBV2	TGTGCCAGCAGTTTATCCGGGACAGGGGGTGCAGATACGCAGTATTTT	CASSLSGTGGADTQYF
.	11	TRBJ1-1	.	TRBV6-6	TGTGCCAGCGGCAGGAACAGGGAAGCTTTCTTT	CASGRNREAFF
TRBD1	15	TRBJ2-7	.	TRBV28	TGTGCCAGCAGTTCGCCTCACAGGGGCACCTACGAGCAGTACTTC	CASSSPHRGTYEQYF
.	13	TRBJ2-5	.	TRBV18	TGTGCCAGCTCACCAGGGGTACAAGAGACCCAGTACTTC	CASSPGVQETQYF
.	12	TRBJ2-3	.	TRBV29-1	TGCAGCGTTGGGGGGGCAACAGATACGCAGTATTTT	CSVGGATDTQYF
.	11	TRBJ1-4	.	TRBV2	TGTGCCAGCACGTTTGACCGTTTACTGTTTTTT	CASTFDRLLFF
.	16	TRBJ1-5	.	TRBV10-3	TGTGCCATCAGTGAGTCCGGTCGGGGGAGCAATCAGCCCCAGCATTTT	CAISESGRGSNQPQHF
.	10	TRBJ2-7	.	TRBV28	TGTGCCAGCAGTTTGTACGAGCAGTACTTC	CASSLYEQYF
TRBD1	11	TRBJ1-1	once	TRBV20-1	TGCAGTGCTGACAGGGGTGCTGAAGCTTTCTTT	CSADRGAEAFF
TRBD2	16	TRBJ2-3	.	TRBV5-6	TGTGCCAGCAGCCCCAAGGCGGGGGGGCGATGGAATACGCAGTATTTT	CASSPKAGGRWNTQYF
.	12	TRBJ2-2	.	TRBV25-1	TGTGCCAGCAGTGAGAGCGGGGGGGAGCTGTTTTTT	CASSESGGELFF
.	14	TRBJ1-5	.	TRBV2	TGTGCCAGCAGTGAGTCGGGGCGGAATCAGCCCCAGCATTTT	CASSESGRNQPQHF
TRBD2	14	TRBJ2-5	.	TRBV10-2	TGCGCCAGCATGCCTAGCGGACCTCAAGAGACCCAGTACTTC	CASMPSGPQETQYF
TRBD1	14	TRBJ1-6	.	TRBV27	TGTGCCAGCAACGACAGGGGGCCCTTTTCACCCCTCCACTTT	CASNDRGPFSPLHF
.	15	TRBJ2-3	.	TRBV28	TGTGCCAGCAGTTTATATAGCGGCGTCTATGATACGCAGTATTTT	CASSLYSGVYDTQYF
TRBD1	21	TRBJ1-5	.	TRBV4-3	TGCGCCAGCAGCCAAGATCAGTGTGCCCGGGACAGGGGGACGAGCAATCAGCCCCAGCATTTT	CASSQDQCARDRGTSNQPQHF
.	12	TRBJ2-5	.	TRBV11-2	TGTGCCAGCAGCCCCCGGCCCTCTTGGGAGTACTTC	CASSPRPSWEYF
.	16	TRBJ1-5	.	TRBV6-6	TGTGCCAGCAGTTACGGACAAATCGGGGTCCAACAGCCCCAGCATTTT	CASSYGQIGVQQPQHF
.	21	TRBJ2-1	.	TRBV30	TGTGCCTGGAGTGCCGCCCCTGAAGAGGATGGGACTGGAAGCTCCTACAATGAGCAGTTCTTC	CAWSAAPEEDGTGSSYNEQFF
TRBD1	16	TRBJ1-1	.	TRBV4-3	TGCGCCAGCAGCCAAGATGTGGGACAGGCGGACACTGAAGCTTTCTTT	CASSQDVGQADTEAFF
.	12	TRBJ2-1	.	TRBV9	TGTGCCAGCAGCGTAGGGTACAATGAGCAGTTCTTC	CASSVGYNEQFF
.	14	TRBJ2-1	.	TRBV19	TGTGCCAGTAGCCCCGGAGGTGGGGTCAATGAGCAGTTCTTC	CASSPGGGVNEQFF
TRBD1	17	TRBJ2-3	.	TRBV5-1	TGCGCCAGCAGCTGGCAAGGGACAGGGTTCACCACAGATACGCAGTATTTT	CASSWQGTGFTTDTQYF
.	13	TRBJ1-4	.	TRBV6-5	TGTGCCAGCAACAGACAGATTAATGAAAAACTGTTTTTT	CASNRQINEKLFF
.	15	TRBJ1-2	.	TRBV11-2	TGTGCCAGCAGCTTAGCCCCAGAGAGGGGCTATGGCTACACCTTC	CASSLAPERGYGYTF
TRBD1	14	TRBJ1-1	.	TRBV27	TGTGCCAGCAGAGATGGACAGGGGCTGACTGAAGCTTTCTTT	CASRDGQGLTEAFF
.	15	TRBJ1-5	few	TRBV27	TGTGCCAGCAGTCCGAAGGGGGGGGCCAATCAGCCCCAGCATTTT	CASSPKGGANQPQHF
.	16	TRBJ1-3	.	TRBV6-1	TGTGCCAGCAGTGTTGCGACCGTTAGCTCTGGAAACACCATATATTTT	CASSVATVSSGNTIYF
.	13	TRBJ2-7	.	TRBV7-9	TGTGCCAGCTCCGGGGGGCCCTCCTACGAGCAGTACTTC	CASSGGPSYEQYF
.	13	TRBJ2-5	.	TRBV6-5	TGTGCCAGCAGACAAGGGTCCCAAGAGACCCAGTACTTC	CASRQGSQETQYF
TRBD1	14	TRBJ2-5	.	TRBV19	TGTGCCAGTAGTTTTATGGACAGGACAGAGACCCAGTACTTC	CASSFMDRTETQYF
TRBD1	12	TRBJ2-7	.	TRBV6-4	TGTGCCAGCAGTGAATGGGCAGGGGGCGAGTACTTC	CASSEWAGGEYF
.	13	TRBJ2-7	once	TRBV7-8	TGTGCCAGCAGCACCGACAGGTCCCACGAGCAGTACTTC	CASSTDRSHEQYF
.	12	TRBJ2-1	.	TRBV6-6	TGTGCCAGCAGCCTCCCGGGGCTAGAGGAGTTCTTC	CASSLPGLEEFF
TRBD2	16	TRBJ2-5	.	TRBV25-1	TGTGCCAGCACCTCAAGTGGGGGGGGTTTACAAGAGACCCAGTACTTC	CASTSSGGGLQETQYF
TRBD1	15	TRBJ1-5	.	TRBV10-3	TGTGCCATCGGAGGGAGGGGGCCACATGATCAGCCCCAGCATTTT	CAIGGRGPHDQPQHF
.	15	TRBJ2-1	.	TRBV4-2	TGTGCCAGCAGCCAACCCGGGACAATGGAACCGGAGCAGTTCTTC	CASSQPGTMEPEQFF
TRBD2	13	TRBJ2-3	.	TRBV11-3	TGTGCCAGCAGCTCAGGGAGGGGCGCTAGGACGTATTTT	CASSSGRGARTYF
TRBD1	17	TRBJ1-4	once	TRBV5-4	TGTGCCAGCAGCTTCTGGGGATCACTAATGAAAAAGGGGGCGCTGTTTTTT	CASSFWGSLMKKGALFF